This T cell receptor (beta chain) comes out of a study of blood T cell repertoires in COVID-19. The germline gives CDR1 LNHNV, CDR2 YYDKDF (reference sequence). Trimming removed 0 bases from V and 9 bases from J, with 9 bases in between. The CDR3 is 14 amino acids. Here immunoSEQ multiplex PCR was the method, and the copy in TCRdb shows in-frame clones only, minus some. The sample includes about 180,000 clones, 65% to 85% seen only once; the top ten take over 6.5%. V usage is TRBV15 and J usage is TRBJ1-6; no definite D call. This sequence was found in a woman aged 40-49 years with COVID-19, enrolled during active disease. The sample taken for sequencing was peripheral blood. The CDR3 spells CATSRDRSGSPLHF. CDR3 sequence (DNA): TGTGCCACCAGCAGAGACAGGAGCGGTTCACCCCTCCACTTT.